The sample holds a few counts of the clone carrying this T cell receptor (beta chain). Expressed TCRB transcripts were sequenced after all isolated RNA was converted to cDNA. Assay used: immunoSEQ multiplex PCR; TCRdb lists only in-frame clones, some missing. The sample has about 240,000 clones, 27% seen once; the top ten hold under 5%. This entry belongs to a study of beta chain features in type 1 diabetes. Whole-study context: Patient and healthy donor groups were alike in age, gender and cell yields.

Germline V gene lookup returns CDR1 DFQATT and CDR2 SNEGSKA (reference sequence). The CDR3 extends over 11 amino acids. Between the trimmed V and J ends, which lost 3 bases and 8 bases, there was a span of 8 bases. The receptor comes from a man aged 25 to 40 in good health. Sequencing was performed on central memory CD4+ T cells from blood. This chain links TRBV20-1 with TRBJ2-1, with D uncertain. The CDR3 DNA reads TGCAGTGCTAGTAAGCAGGATGAGCAGTTCTTC. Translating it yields CSASKQDEQFF.